This T cell receptor beta chain was sequenced during a study of shared clonotypes between healthy human individuals. Naive CD8 cells comprised CD45RO-negative, CCR7-positively selected cells, excluding terminally differentiated effector memory CD45RA+ cells. Donors, healthy HIV-negative adults, lacked recent acute infections or vaccinations. Each subset's genomic DNA was split evenly across several immunoSEQ plates. Method: immunoSEQ multiplex PCR; TCRdb's copy keeps in-frame clones and lacks some. This table holds about 2.2 million clones, 93% found once. CDR3 length: 15 residues. CDR1 is MNHNS, CDR2 SASEGT, per germline. V gave up 1 base and J gave up 3 bases, with 13 bases separating them.

The sequencing sample was made of naive CD8+ T cells from PBMCs. This sequence was found in a man aged 18 to 29 in good health. Some clones in this sample may be carry-over from other donors' samples. This rearrangement joins TRBV6-1 to TRBJ2-7, with D uncertain. DNA of the CDR3: TGTGCCAGCAGTGAAGGAACTAATCCCCTCTACGAGCAGTACTTC. Amino acids: CASSEGTNPLYEQYF.